Following are 3 T cell receptor beta chains from one sample sequenced in a study of blood T cell repertoires in COVID-19. Profiled with immunoSEQ multiplex PCR; TCRdb holds only in-frame clones, not every one. Among some 290,000 clones, approximately 90% were seen once, and the ten largest hold 2.3%. Sequencing input: PBMCs or T cells enriched from blood (not recorded which). These TCRs come from a woman in her thirties or forties with acute COVID-19.

Here the CDR3 reads CASSIGDRGNGYTF. The CDR3 coding sequence is TGTGCCAGTAGTATAGGGGACAGGGGTAATGGCTACACCTTC. This chain uses TRBV19 with TRBJ1-2; 10 nucleotides align to TRBD1. The CDR3 totals 14 residues. CDR1 is LNHDA and CDR2 is SQIVND in the germline V gene (reference sequence). V was clipped by 1 base and J by 6 bases; unmatched bases: 2.

The chain combines TRBV28 with TRBJ1-4; 7 bases fit TRBD1. The CDR3 runs to 14 residues. Germline assignment: CDR1 MDHEN and CDR2 SYDVKM. V lost 5 bases, J lost 3 bases, and 3 bases stayed unmatched. The chain's CDR3 is CASSPGGPNEKLFF. CDR3 DNA sequence: TGTGCCAGCAGTCCAGGGGGTCCTAATGAAAAACTGTTTTTT. The entire variable domain, with the rest obtained from reference TRBV28 and TRBJ1-4, is as follows: DVKVTQSSRYLVKRTGEKVFLECVQDMDHENMFWYRQDPGLGLRLIYFSYDVKMKEKGDIPEGYSVSREKKERFSLILESASTNQTSMYLCASSPGGPNEKLFFGSGTQLSVL.

The chain employs TRBV6-5 and TRBJ1-2; TRBD1 might be the D (6 bases). With 7 bases removed from V and 1 base from J, the gap between germline ends came to 16 bases. This CDR3 is built from 15 residues. Germline V gene data show CDR1 as MNHEY and CDR2 as SVGAGI. The CDR3 coding sequence is TGTGCCAGCACCACCCCCAGGGGCGGTAACTATGGCTACACCTTC. It translates to CASTTPRGGNYGYTF.